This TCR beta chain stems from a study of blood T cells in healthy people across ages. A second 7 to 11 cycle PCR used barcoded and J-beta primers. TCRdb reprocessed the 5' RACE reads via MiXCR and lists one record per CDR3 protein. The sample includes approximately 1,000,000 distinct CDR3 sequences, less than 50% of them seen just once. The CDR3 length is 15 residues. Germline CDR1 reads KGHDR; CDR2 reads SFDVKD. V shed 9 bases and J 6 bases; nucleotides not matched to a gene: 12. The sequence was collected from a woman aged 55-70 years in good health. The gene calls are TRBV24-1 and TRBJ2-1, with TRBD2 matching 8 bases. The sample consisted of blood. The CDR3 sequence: CATEVQRETRNEQFF. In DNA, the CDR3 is TGTGCCACCGAAGTTCAGCGGGAGACGCGCAATGAGCAGTTCTTC.